This is a list of T cell receptor beta chains from one sample in a study of OX40 agonist ivuxolimab in advanced cancers. Repertoires were generated with immunoSEQ multiplex PCR, while TCRdb's copy carries only in-frame clones and drops some. This table holds 10,000 to 13,000 clones, 60% to 85% found once. The sample in question was CD4+ or CD8+ T cells sorted from blood, obtained in a trial of the OX40 agonist ivuxolimab. The receptor set was obtained from an adult with an advanced solid tumor such as melanoma, head and neck, liver or kidney cancer. The conserved cysteine and the conserved F or W are not part of the CDR3 here. Clone size is not always given. Where it is, it says once, few, many or a class for expanded clones.

v_gene	abundance	CDR3aa
TRBV18	NA	ASFRTALKNTEAF
TRBV27	once	ASSLSQGGNEQY
TRBV7-3	NA	ASSLFPTSGERYEQY
TRBV4-3	NA	ASSQDISGGLLADEQY
TRBV6-1	NA	ASSGLAEHYEQY
TRBV6-5	once	ASSYGQVHTGELF
TRBV9	NA	ASAGTSAYEQY
TRBV9	NA	ASSVSSSLYYEQY
TRBV27	NA	ASSLISPNNEQF
TRBV9	NA	ASSPQGRFYNEQF
TRBV11-2	NA	ASSLGPLDRVYEQY
TRBV5-1	NA	ASSLGAVGYGYT
TRBV7-3	NA	ASSLTENTEAF
TRBV5-5	NA	ASSLLGAGETGH
TRBV27	NA	ASSPAGLPNEQF
TRBV27	NA	ASSLFRGTKHNEQF
TRBV21-1	once	ASSKARQITDTQY
TRBV6-5	NA	ASVFSGGPKNEQF
TRBV10-3	NA	AISESRGYNEQF
TRBV4-1	NA	ASSPRITTGTTEQY
TRBV27	NA	ASSLAGGSNEQF
TRBV13	NA	ASSLEAGGLHEQF
TRBV11-2	NA	ASSPRTGFSNEQF
TRBV7-9	NA	ASSPPGTANTEAF
TRBV28	few	ASSFLGGSAYEQY
TRBV28	once	ASSYTGTGTPEAF
TRBV7-6	NA	ASSLSGQSEAF
TRBV30	NA	AWTSGAQETQY
TRBV14	NA	ASSLLKGGIGANVLT
TRBV13	NA	ASSSYIWDRDSRTDTQY
TRBV23-1	NA	ASSQGDRQETQY
TRBV11-2	NA	ASSLGSGRGGRGAGELF
TRBV29-1	NA	SVEGVQGKNYEQY
TRBV4-1	NA	ASSQVRGAYEQY
TRBV15	few	ATSSYRGSQPQH
TRBV9	few	ASSVVSGYEQY
TRBV28	NA	ASSLSEGTSGSDADTQY
TRBV28	NA	ASRQMGGDEQF
TRBV5-5	NA	ASSFSPTYEQY
TRBV11-3	NA	ASSLRTGTTDTQY
TRBV7-9	NA	ASSLAEATWRSYEQY
TRBV7-9	NA	ASSLGGAEGYT
TRBV9	NA	ASSVRLAGDNEQF
TRBV6-6	NA	ASSYSRGGLADTQY
TRBV27	NA	ASSRVVQETQY
TRBV27	NA	ASSPSDSSNQPQH
TRBV5-6	NA	ASSLASPGGYT
TRBV29-1	once	SVEGLAGVFEQF
TRBV7-3	NA	ASSSSQGYEQY